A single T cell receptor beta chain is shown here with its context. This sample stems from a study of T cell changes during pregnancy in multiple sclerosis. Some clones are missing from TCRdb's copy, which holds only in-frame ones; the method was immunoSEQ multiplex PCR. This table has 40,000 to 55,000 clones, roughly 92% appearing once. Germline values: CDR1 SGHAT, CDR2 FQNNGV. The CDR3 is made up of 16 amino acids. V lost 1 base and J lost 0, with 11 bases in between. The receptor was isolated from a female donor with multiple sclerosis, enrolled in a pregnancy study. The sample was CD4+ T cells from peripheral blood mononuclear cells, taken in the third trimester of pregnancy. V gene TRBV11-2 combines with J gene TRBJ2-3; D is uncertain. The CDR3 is CASSLVLRYSTDTQYF. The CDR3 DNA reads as TGTGCCAGCAGCTTAGTTCTGCGGTATAGCACAGATACGCAGTATTTT.